The clone carrying this T cell receptor (beta chain) was detected a few times. Antigen: not known. Repertoires were generated with immunoSEQ multiplex PCR, while TCRdb's copy carries only in-frame clones and drops some. This table has 89,000 or so clones, about 86% appearing once. The entry originates in a study of lymphopenia after photon versus proton radiotherapy. Germline trimming cut 4 bases from V and 4 bases from J; bases unmatched to any gene: 10. The CDR3 has 15 residues. Germline-derived CDR1 and CDR2 are SGDLS and YYNGEE. Findings and limits, study-wide: Authors raise, but do not show, better survival with proton therapy. After lymphocyte nadir, photon-treated repertoires showed oligoclonal expansion, especially CD8+ Temra. A bigger post-nadir fall in TCR diversity correlated inversely with survival time in deceased patients. Under photons, naive T cells and diversity fell while effector/memory populations rose.

This specimen was peripheral blood, taken from a patient treated with proton-based radiotherapy. The receptor was derived from a man aged 55 to 70 with pancreatic cancer. The chain combines TRBV9 with TRBJ2-5; 7 positions match TRBD2. In DNA, the CDR3 is TGTGCCAGCAGCCCGCGGACTAGATCAAGAGAGACCCAGTACTTC. This codes for CASSPRTRSRETQYF. The full variable domain, in which reference TRBV9 and TRBJ2-5 provide the parts outside the CDR3, is DSGVTQTPKHLITATGQRVTLRCSPRSGDLSVYWYQQSLDQGLQFLIQYYNGEERAKGNILERFSAQQFPDLHSELNLSSLELGDSALYFCASSPRTRSRETQYFGPGTRLLVL.